These 23 T cell receptor beta chains came from one sample sequenced in a study of blood T cell repertoires in COVID-19. The data were produced by immunoSEQ multiplex PCR, yet TCRdb's version contains in-frame clones alone and is incomplete. The sample has about 130,000 clones, about four fifths seen once. The source material was peripheral blood. The origin of the receptors is a man in his forties with active or convalescent COVID-19.

The V call is TRBV2, the J call TRBJ2-5; 10 bases map to TRBD2. Losses at the gene ends were 0 bases for V and 2 bases for J; bases not matched to a gene: 3. CDR1 SNHLY and CDR2 FYNNEI come from the germline V gene. The CDR3 has 16 residues. The DNA of the CDR3 is TGTGCCAGCAGTGAAGCACTAGCGGGGCCTCAAGAGACCCAGTACTTC. As protein: CASSEALAGPQETQYF.

V gene TRBV4-1 combines with J gene TRBJ1-5, with D possibly TRBD1 on 6 matching bases. The ends were cut back, 6 bases at V and 0 bases at J, with 18 bases in the middle. Germline CDR1 is MGHRA and CDR2 is YSYEKL. The CDR3 is made up of 17 amino acids. CDR3 region: CASSRKGDGNSNQPQHF. As DNA, the CDR3 is TGCGCCAGCAGTCGAAAGGGGGACGGAAATAGCAATCAGCCCCAGCATTTT.

The V gene is TRBV5-4, the J gene TRBJ2-1; unclear D gene. This CDR3 contains 13 residues. Germline V gives CDR1 SGHNT, CDR2 YYREEE (reference sequence). Trimming took 0 bases from V and 5 from J, leaving 6 bases between them. CDR3 sequence (DNA): TGTGCCAGCAGCTTGGACAGTAACAATGAGCAGTTCTTC. Protein product: CASSLDSNNEQFF.

The gene calls are TRBV6-2 or TRBV6-3 and TRBJ2-7; no clear D. CDR1 MNHEY and CDR2 SVGEGT come from the germline V gene. Trimming shortened V by 5 bases and J by 0 bases, and 11 bases separated the two germline ends. The CDR3 consists of 14 residues. The CDR3 sequence is CASSLRRSSYEQYF. The CDR3, as DNA: TGTGCCAGCAGTCTGCGAAGGAGCTCCTACGAGCAGTACTTC.

This chain joins TRBV30 and TRBJ2-6; D perhaps matches TRBD1 (6 bases). Trimming cost V 0 bases and J 2 bases, with 20 bases left between them. Germline V gene lookup returns CDR1 GTSNPN and CDR2 SVGIG (reference sequence). The CDR3 contains 19 residues. The CDR3 here is CAWSVQRVRGATGANVLTF. The CDR3 nucleotides read TGTGCCTGGAGTGTACAGAGGGTCAGGGGAGCAACTGGGGCCAACGTCCTGACTTTC.

This clone turned up a few times. This sequence joins TRBV19 and TRBJ1-2; 8 nucleotides match TRBD1. The CDR3 contains 17 residues. The V gene end was trimmed by 6 bases and the J gene end by 0 bases; junction bases not matched to a gene: 12. CDR1 is LNHDA and CDR2 is SQIVND in the germline V gene (reference sequence). In nucleotides, the CDR3 is TGTGCCAGTAGCTCCCGGGACAGGAGGGGGACTAACTATGGCTACACCTTC. This translates into CASSSRDRRGTNYGYTF.

This clone was found a few times. The chain couples TRBV5-1 to TRBJ2-3, with 8 bases that match TRBD2. There are 15 residues in the CDR3. Germline CDR1 and CDR2: SGHRS and YFSETQ. After removal of 5 bases from V and 2 bases from J, the junction contained 7 bases not matched to a gene. The CDR3 bases are TGCGCCAGCAGAGTTGGCGGGGGGTCCACAGATACGCAGTATTTT. Amino acid sequence: CASRVGGGSTDTQYF.

V usage is TRBV2 and J usage is TRBJ1-4, with D possibly being TRBD1 (6 bases). Germline V gene data show CDR1 as SNHLY and CDR2 as FYNNEI. Trimming took off 7 bases at V and 4 bases at J, with 13 bases between the two ends. The CDR3 contains 14 residues. CDR3 in DNA: TGTGCCAGCACGCCGGACAGACTTAATGAAAAACTGTTTTTT. As protein: CASTPDRLNEKLFF.

This clone has more than one count but fewer than ten. This chain joins TRBV5-1 and TRBJ1-1; D ambiguous. V was shortened by 1 base and J by 2 bases, with 3 bases between the two germline ends. CDR1 and CDR2 from the germline V gene are SGHRS and YFSETQ. The CDR3 is made up of 12 amino acids. CDR3 DNA: TGCGCCAGCAGCTTGACAAACACTGAAGCTTTCTTT. As protein: CASSLTNTEAFF.

The chain carries TRBV5-1 and TRBJ2-7; no firm D call. The germline gives CDR1 SGHRS, CDR2 YFSETQ. CDR3 length: 14 amino acids. Trimming cost V 3 bases and J 0 bases, with 10 bases left between them. CDR3 DNA sequence: TGCGCCAGCAGCTCCCCACAGAGCTCCTACGAGCAGTACTTC. This codes for CASSSPQSSYEQYF.

This chain joins TRBV27 and TRBJ2-3; 10 positions agree with TRBD2. The CDR3 is 16 amino acids. Germline V gene sequence: CDR1 MNHEY, CDR2 SMNVEV (reference sequence). J lost 5 bases, V lost 6 bases, and 11 bases had no gene match. CDR3 nucleotides: TGTGCCAGCAGCCAGGATGAGCGGGGGGGCCGAGATACGCAGTATTTT. Protein: CASSQDERGGRDTQYF.

This chain joins TRBV6-5 and TRBJ2-3; D ambiguous. Trimming pared 0 bases from V and 1 base from J, leaving 8 bases between. The germline CDR1 and CDR2 sequences are MNHEY and SVGAGI. The CDR3 runs to 15 residues. This chain's CDR3 is CASSYSRSGTDTQYF. The CDR3 bases are TGTGCCAGCAGTTACTCGAGGTCCGGCACAGATACGCAGTATTTT.

The chain couples TRBV7-9 to TRBJ2-6; 8 bases fit TRBD1. The germline CDR1 and CDR2 sequences are SEHNR and FQNEAQ (reference sequence). This CDR3 is built from 17 residues. V shed 7 bases and J 0 bases; nucleotides not matched to a gene: 8. As DNA, the CDR3 is TGTGCCAGCAACTCAGACAGGGGCCTCTCTGGGGCCAACGTCCTGACTTTC. This translates into CASNSDRGLSGANVLTF.

The chain combines TRBV6-6 with TRBJ1-2; TRBD1 might be the D (5 bases). The CDR3 is 16 residues long. Germline values: CDR1 MNHNY, CDR2 SVGAGI (reference sequence). Deletions cut 0 bases from V and 7 bases from J, with 18 bases between. CDR3 in amino acids: CASSYSLSEPGGGYTF. CDR3 in DNA: TGTGCCAGCAGTTACTCCCTTTCCGAGCCGGGGGGTGGCTACACCTTC.

This clone was seen more than once but under ten times. This chain links TRBV10-1 with TRBJ1-2; TRBD1 agrees at 7 bases. From germline, CDR1 is WNHNN and CDR2 SYGVQD (reference sequence). The CDR3 is 14 residues long. V lost 1 base, J lost 4 bases, and 3 bases stayed unmatched. The CDR3 reads CASSEFRTGYGYTF. CDR3 in DNA: TGCGCCAGCAGTGAGTTTCGGACAGGCTATGGCTACACCTTC.

This rearrangement joins TRBV7-3 to TRBJ2-1, with 7 bases fitting TRBD2. V gave up 6 bases and J gave up 9 bases; unmatched junction bases: 5. Germline V gene lookup returns CDR1 SGHTA and CDR2 FQGTGA. This CDR3 has 12 amino acids. Written as DNA, the CDR3 is TGTGCCAGCAGTCCTAGCGGAAGTGAGCAGTTCTTC. Translated, it gives CASSPSGSEQFF. Combining the CDR3 with reference TRBV7-3 and TRBJ2-1 gives the whole variable domain GAGVSQTPSNKVTEKGKYVELRCDPISGHTALYWYRQSLGQGPEFLIYFQGTGAADDSGLPNDRFFAVRPEGSVSTLKIQRTERGDSAVYLCASSPSGSEQFFGPGTRLTVL.

This chain joins TRBV6-5 and TRBJ2-3; no firm D call. Germline CDR1 reads MNHEY; CDR2 reads SVGAGI. V was shortened by 6 bases and J by 2 bases, with 12 bases between the two germline ends. This CDR3 has 14 residues. The CDR3 bases are TGTGCCAGCAGCCCCACACGTCTCACAGATACGCAGTATTTT. Amino acid sequence: CASSPTRLTDTQYF.

The rearrangement uses TRBV24-1 and TRBJ1-5; D may be TRBD1 (5 bases). The CDR3 loop spans 15 amino acids. Looked up from germline, CDR1 is KGHDR and CDR2 is SFDVKD. V lost 8 bases, J lost 2 bases, and 15 bases lay in between. CDR3 protein: CATTPGGEGNQPQHF. The CDR3 region has the DNA TGTGCCACCACACCCGGGGGGGAGGGCAATCAGCCCCAGCATTTT.

This CDR3 is CASSHGGGLTDTQYF. The DNA for the CDR3 is TGTGCCAGCAGCCACGGGGGGGGCCTTACAGATACGCAGTATTTT. The chain recombines TRBV7-3 with TRBJ2-3; TRBD2 aligns across 8 bases. V dropped 5 bases and J dropped 3; count of bases not matched to a gene: 7. From germline, CDR1 is SGHTA and CDR2 FQGTGA. The CDR3 is 15 residues long.

The V and J genes are TRBV6-2 or TRBV6-3 and TRBJ2-1, with 15 bases matching TRBD2. CDR3 length: 18 amino acids. V gave up 5 bases and J gave up 4 bases; unmatched junction bases: 9. Germline loops: CDR1 MNHEY, CDR2 SVGEGT. CDR3 coding DNA: TGTGCCAGCAGTCGCTCCGGGACTAGCGGGGGGATATACAATGAGCAGTTCTTC. This codes for CASSRSGTSGGIYNEQFF.

The genes are TRBV3-1 (or the pseudogene TRBV3-2) and TRBJ1-4; the match to TRBD1 covers 7 bases. This CDR3 has 16 residues. V lost 4 bases, J lost 0 bases, and 5 bases stayed unmatched. CDR1 LGHDT and CDR2 YNNKEL come from the germline V gene (reference sequence). The CDR3 is CASSLTGIATNEKLFF. The CDR3 region has the DNA TGTGCCAGCAGCCTGACAGGGATTGCAACTAATGAAAAACTGTTTTTT.

V is TRBV5-1 and J is TRBJ2-7; D gene unclear. The CDR3 contains 13 residues. V lost 4 bases and J lost 6, with 14 bases in between. CDR1 and CDR2 (germline): SGHRS, YFSETQ. The CDR3 protein is CASSPLPRSEQYF. In DNA, the CDR3 is TGCGCCAGCAGCCCGCTTCCGCGTAGCGAGCAGTACTTC.

V usage is TRBV14 and J usage is TRBJ1-1, with 10 bases lining up with TRBD1. The junction had 8 bases not matched to a gene; V was cut back by 2 bases and J by 5 bases. This CDR3 is 16 amino acids long. Germline assignment: CDR1 SGHDN and CDR2 FVKESK. CDR3 sequence (DNA): TGTGCCAGCAGCCAAAGACAGGGGGCTGTTTGGACTGAAGCTTTCTTT. Translated: CASSQRQGAVWTEAFF.